These T cell receptor beta chains were read from a single sample in a study of T cells in Graves' hyperthyroidism and ophthalmopathy. One entry per CDR3 protein results from TCRdb running MiXCR on the multiplex PCR reads. This repertoire shows roughly 100,000 distinct CDR3 sequences, approximately 50% found once; its top ten account for about 26%. The sample was blood. The source of these receptors is a man in his forties with Graves' hyperthyroidism. Both conserved end residues are part of each CDR3. D genes are given only for firm matches. Clone sizes are given selectively: once, few, many, or a class where the clone is expanded.

d_gene,v_gene,len,j_gene,abundance,CDR3nt,CDR3aa
-,TRBV6-5,15,TRBJ2-7,many,TGTGCCAGCAGCCGCTCTCGGGACGCCCTGCAGGAGCAGTACTTC,CASSRSRDALQEQYF
-,TRBV19,10,TRBJ1-4,-,TGTGCCAGTAGGGGTGAAAAACTGCTTTTT,CASRGEKLLF
TRBD1,TRBV2,11,TRBJ2-1,many,TGTGCCAGCAGAGACAGGGGTGAGCAGTTCTTC,CASRDRGEQFF
-,TRBV6-1,14,TRBJ2-2,many,TGTGCCAGCAGGGGACAAACGAACACCGGGGAGCTGTTTTTT,CASRGQTNTGELFF
TRBD1,TRBV7-9,18,TRBJ2-4,few,TGTGCCAGCAGCTTACGAGGACAGGGGGTCCTAGCCAAAAACATTCAGTACTTC,CASSLRGQGVLAKNIQYF
-,TRBV7-3,14,TRBJ1-1,-,TGTGCCAGCAGCCTGTGGGTAGGGGGGACTGAAGCTTTCTTT,CASSLWVGGTEAFF
TRBD2,TRBV7-2,16,TRBJ2-5,many,TGTGCCAGCAGCTCGAGGCTGGGGGAGGGCCAAGAGACCCAGTACTTC,CASSSRLGEGQETQYF
-,TRBV9,14,TRBJ2-5,-,TGTGCCAGCAGCGTATGGACAGAGACCGGGGAGCAGTACTTC,CASSVWTETGEQYF
-,TRBV7-3,14,TRBJ1-2,-,TGTGCCAGCAGCATCACCGGGACTAGCTATGGCTACACCTTC,CASSITGTSYGYTF
TRBD2,TRBV7-9,15,TRBJ2-7,many,TGTGCCAGCAGCTTAGATGCTAGCGGGAGGAACGAGCAGTACTTC,CASSLDASGRNEQYF
-,TRBV7-8,14,TRBJ1-6,-,TGTGCCAGTCGAAGGTCAGGGTCTAATTCACCCCTCCACTTT,CASRRSGSNSPLHF
-,TRBV7-6,16,TRBJ1-5,once,TGTGCCAGCAGCTTAGGTGGGTCCGATAGCAATCAGCCCCAGCATTTT,CASSLGGSDSNQPQHF
TRBD2,TRBV28,17,TRBJ2-7,many,TGTGCCAGCTCAGCGGTCTACAGTCTAGCGGGAGGGGGCGAGCAGTACTTC,CASSAVYSLAGGGEQYF
-,TRBV25-1,13,TRBJ1-6,-,TGTGCCAGCAGTGAAGGGAAGGCCACACCCCTCCACTTT,CASSEGKATPLHF
TRBD1,TRBV5-1,13,TRBJ1-1,many,TGCGCCAGCAGCTTCACCGGGACAGTTGAAGCTTTCTTT,CASSFTGTVEAFF
-,TRBV6-4,15,TRBJ1-2,many,TGTGCCAGCAGTAATTCTCCCGGGACAAGCTATGGCTACACCTTC,CASSNSPGTSYGYTF
TRBD2,TRBV4-2,17,TRBJ2-7,-,TGTGCCAGCAGCTGGACTAGCGGGTATGGAATACAGGGCGAGCAGTACTTC,CASSWTSGYGIQGEQYF
-,TRBV19,13,TRBJ2-2,many,TGTGCCAGTAGTATGTTGGTCACCGGGGAGCTGTTTTTT,CASSMLVTGELFF
-,TRBV6-5,14,TRBJ1-2,many,TGTGCCAGCAGTTACGACAGGACCTTATATGGCTACACCTTC,CASSYDRTLYGYTF
-,TRBV30,11,TRBJ2-5,few,TGTGCCTGGAGTGCTGGAGAGACCCAGTACTTC,CAWSAGETQYF
-,TRBV11-3,15,TRBJ2-6,-,TGTGCCAGCAGCCTCACCCGCGGGGGGGCCAACGTCCTGACTTTC,CASSLTRGGANVLTF
TRBD1,TRBV5-1,15,TRBJ1-4,many,TGCGCCAGCAGCTTGACAGGGGCGGCAGGCGAAAAACTGTTTTTT,CASSLTGAAGEKLFF
-,TRBV5-1,13,TRBJ1-5,-,TGCGCCAGCAGCATGACAGAGGGGAAGGTCCAGCATTTT,CASSMTEGKVQHF
-,TRBV29-1,15,TRBJ2-5,many,TGCAGCGTCCGCCTCCCGGGGGCGGGGAGAGAGACCCAGTACTTC,CSVRLPGAGRETQYF
-,TRBV20-1,14,TRBJ2-3,-,TGCAGTGCTCGCGACAGGAGCGGGCGGAATACGCAGTATTTT,CSARDRSGRNTQYF
TRBD2,TRBV11-2,18,TRBJ2-3,-,TGTGCCAGCAGCTACGGGACTAGCGGGGCCCCCAGCACAGATACGCAGTATTTT,CASSYGTSGAPSTDTQYF
-,TRBV29-1,11,TRBJ2-5,-,TGCAGCGTAGGCCCCGGGGAGACCCAGTACTTC,CSVGPGETQYF
-,TRBV15,11,TRBJ2-7,-,TGTGCCACCAGCAGCGGGAACGAGCAGTACTTC,CATSSGNEQYF
TRBD1,TRBV14,16,TRBJ2-1,-,TGTGCCAGCAGCAGGGGTGCACAGGGGTTTCGCAAGGAGCAGTGCTTC,CASSRGAQGFRKEQCF
-,TRBV14,13,TRBJ2-3,many,TGTGCCAGCAGCCACGCTACAGCGAATACGCAGTATTTT,CASSHATANTQYF
-,TRBV20-1,13,TRBJ2-3,many,TGCAGTGCCAGGGTGGGGGCTTCAGATACGCAGTATTTT,CSARVGASDTQYF
TRBD1,TRBV5-8,13,TRBJ1-2,many,TGTGCCAGCAGACAGGGGACCTCTGTTGGCTACACCTTC,CASRQGTSVGYTF
-,TRBV7-2,14,TRBJ1-3,many,TGTGCCAGCAGGGGGCGGGGGGCGCGAAACACCATATATTTT,CASRGRGARNTIYF
-,TRBV29-1,13,TRBJ1-5,many,TGCAGCGTTGGCGAAAGGGAAGGTCAGCCCCAGCATTTT,CSVGEREGQPQHF